This entry lists 9 T cell receptor beta chains sequenced from one sample in a study of shared clonotypes between healthy human individuals. Naive-designated CD8 cells lacked CD45RO, were positively enriched for CCR7, and omitted terminally differentiated effector memory CD45RA+ cells. Clones were sequenced by immunoSEQ multiplex PCR, and TCRdb holds only the in-frame ones, with some missing. The sample consists of roughly 890,000 clones, 92% of them appearing once. The source material was naive CD8+ T cells sorted from blood. The source is a man aged 30-40 years in good health.

CDR3 in DNA: TGTGCCAGCAGCTTAGCTGCGGTTTCGCGGGCCGGGGAGCTGTTTTTT. Residues: CASSLAAVSRAGELFF. The chain has TRBV7-9 and TRBJ2-2; tentatively, D is TRBD2 (5 bases). The germline V and J ends were trimmed by 0 bases and 6 bases, with 14 bases remaining between them. CDR1 and CDR2 from the germline V gene are SEHNR and FQNEAQ (reference sequence). This CDR3 is 16 amino acids long.

A single count supports this clone. The gene calls are TRBV28 and TRBJ1-4; a possible D gene is TRBD1 (6 bases). The germline V and J ends were trimmed by 6 bases and 11 bases, with 28 bases remaining between them. Germline assignment: CDR1 MDHEN and CDR2 SYDVKM. This CDR3 region has 17 residues. Written as DNA, the CDR3 is TGTGCCAGCAGCAACCGTTATCAGGGGTTAAGGGGAGGGAAACTGTTTTTT. It yields the protein CASSNRYQGLRGGKLFF.

CDR3 DNA sequence: TGTGCCAGCAGCGTAGATTCGAGACAGGGGGTACCGCGTTCACCCCTCCACTTT. It translates to CASSVDSRQGVPRSPLHF. This chain uses TRBV9 with TRBJ1-6; 9 nucleotides line up with TRBD1. CDR1 SGDLS and CDR2 YYNGEE come from the germline V gene. V was pared by 0 bases and J by 9 bases, with 13 bases of the junction left unmatched. There are 18 residues in the CDR3.

Only one count was recorded for this clone. The genes are TRBV27 and TRBJ2-1; 10 bases line up with TRBD1. V shed 6 bases, J shed 7 bases, and the junction held 6 bases outside the gene matches. The germline CDR1 and CDR2 sequences are MNHEY and SMNVEV (reference sequence). CDR3 length: 14 residues. In nucleotides, the CDR3 is TGTGCCAGCAGCTTCCGGGACAGGGGTAATGAGCAGTTCTTC. Residues: CASSFRDRGNEQFF.

This chain joins TRBV7-9 and TRBJ2-1; TRBD2 matches at 10 bases. The CDR3 has 15 amino acids. With V trimmed by 2 bases and J by 7 bases, 5 bases remained unmatched. Per the germline V gene, CDR1 is SEHNR and CDR2 is FQNEAQ (reference sequence). CDR3 region: CASSLSLGLANEQFF. CDR3 nucleotides: TGTGCCAGCAGCTTAAGTTTGGGACTAGCGAATGAGCAGTTCTTC.

As regards this clone: The same CDR3 is also encoded by other DNA sequences in this sample. The CDR3 here is CASSLGLYNEQFF. CDR3 bases: TGTGCCAGCAGTCTCGGACTGTACAATGAGCAGTTCTTC. V usage is TRBV2 and J usage is TRBJ2-1; perhaps TRBD2 as D (5 bases). V was cut by 5 bases and J by 4 bases, with 9 bases left in between. Germline values: CDR1 SNHLY, CDR2 FYNNEI. The CDR3 consists of 13 residues.

V gene TRBV13 combines with J gene TRBJ2-7; D is ambiguous. Between the trimmed V and J ends, which lost 4 bases and 4 bases, there was a span of 8 bases. CDR1 PRHDT and CDR2 FYEKMQ come from the germline V gene (reference sequence). CDR3 length: 12 amino acids. Written as DNA, the CDR3 is TGTGCCAGCAGCTCTCTAGATTACGAGCAGTACTTC. It is translated as CASSSLDYEQYF.

The chain joins TRBV28 to TRBJ2-7; 12 bases align to TRBD2. The CDR3 contains 19 residues. Per the germline V gene, CDR1 is MDHEN and CDR2 is SYDVKM. Trimming at V came to 6 bases and at J to 2 bases, leaving 17 bases not matched to a gene. The chain's CDR3 is CASSPFIRRTSGVPYEQYF. CDR3 in DNA: TGTGCCAGCAGCCCCTTTATTCGTCGGACTAGCGGGGTGCCCTACGAGCAGTACTTC. Using reference TRBV28 and TRBJ2-7 for the parts outside the CDR3, the full variable domain is DVKVTQSSRYLVKRTGEKVFLECVQDMDHENMFWYRQDPGLGLRLIYFSYDVKMKEKGDIPEGYSVSREKKERFSLILESASTNQTSMYLCASSPFIRRTSGVPYEQYFGPGTRLTVT.

The chain links TRBV5-1 to TRBJ1-4, with D possibly TRBD1 on 6 matching bases. V lost 0 bases, J lost 6 bases, and 12 bases lay in between. The germline V gene encodes CDR1 SGHRS and CDR2 YFSETQ. This CDR3 is 15 amino acids long. The CDR3 protein is CASSLVGGADEKLFF. In DNA form, the CDR3 reads TGCGCCAGCAGCTTGGTTGGGGGCGCCGATGAAAAACTGTTTTTT.